Listed here is a single T cell receptor (beta chain). The CDR3 loop spans 15 amino acids. Germline values: CDR1 LGHNT, CDR2 FRNRAP. V shed 2 bases and J 1 base; nucleotides not matched to a gene: 4. TCRdb's copy holds only in-frame clones and misses some; the assay was immunoSEQ multiplex PCR. The table records around 17,000 clones, around 90% of them present only once. This specimen comes from a study of technical replicates of blood from a handful of donors. The sequencing sample was made of PBMCs. This sequence originates from a human donor in good health. The chain joins TRBV12-5 to TRBJ1-1; 7 positions match TRBD1. The CDR3: CASGLPRQGNTEAFF. The CDR3 region has the DNA TGTGCTAGTGGTTTGCCTAGACAGGGGAACACTGAAGCTTTCTTT.